The 10 T cell receptor beta chains reported below all come from one sample, sequenced in a study of T cell responses to AZD1222 COVID-19 vaccine (dated by TCRdb to the early 2020s). Explained via the paper, the time point label denotes: baseline before first vaccination. Libraries came from the immunoSEQ multiplex PCR assay. Drawn from immuneACCESS, this table holds only the in-frame rearrangements with V and J called that TCRdb kept. Clones are partly lost; checked studies trace under half to an unresolved V gene and leave the rest unexplained. The sample data list about 93,000 clones, and 86% of these were observed just once. The ten largest clonotypes hold about 6% of the sample. Sequenced material: peripheral blood, taken on day 0 of AZD1222 vaccination. Source of these receptors: an adult in good health.

The chain couples TRBV2 to TRBJ2-3; D uncertain. Germline V gene lookup returns CDR1 SNHLY and CDR2 FYNNEI. There are 12 residues in the CDR3. V was shortened by 4 bases and J by 2 bases, with 4 bases between the two germline ends. CDR3 residues: CASSADTDTQYF. Here the CDR3 DNA reads TGTGCCAGCAGTGCCGACACAGATACGCAGTATTTT.

The chain carries TRBV4-1 and TRBJ2-3; 9 bases fit TRBD2. CDR1 and CDR2 from the germline V gene are MGHRA and YSYEKL. This CDR3 region has 20 residues. The trim removed 0 bases at V and 3 bases at J, leaving 16 bases unmatched. In DNA, the CDR3 is TGCGCCAGCAGCCAAGATACGCTAGCGGGGTTAGTGATGGGTACAGATACGCAGTATTTT. It translates to CASSQDTLAGLVMGTDTQYF.

V gene TRBV29-1 combines with J gene TRBJ1-1; TRBD1 might be the D (6 bases). CDR1 and CDR2 from the germline V gene are SQVTM and ANQGSEA. V was shortened by 2 bases and J by 4 bases, with 14 bases between the two germline ends. The CDR3 sequence is 14 residues long. DNA for the CDR3: TGCAGCGTTGAATTGGACAGCTTGGTCACTGAAGCTTTCTTT. This translates into CSVELDSLVTEAFF.

This chain's CDR3 is CASTGGYEQYF. The CDR3 coding sequence is TGTGCCAGCACAGGTGGCTACGAGCAGTACTTC. The chain is built from TRBV11-2 and TRBJ2-7; no reliable D call. This CDR3 has 11 amino acids. Deletions cut 7 bases from V and 3 bases from J, with 7 bases between. Germline V gene data show CDR1 as SGHAT and CDR2 as FQNNGV.

V is TRBV6-1 and J is TRBJ2-6; D is undetermined. There are 16 residues in the CDR3. V was pared by 4 bases and J by 1 base, with 11 bases between. Per germline, CDR1 MNHNS and CDR2 SASEGT. The CDR3 reads CASSVGFGSGANVLTF. Written as DNA, the CDR3 is TGTGCCAGCAGTGTGGGCTTTGGGTCTGGGGCCAACGTCCTGACTTTC.

This rearrangement joins TRBV11-3 to TRBJ2-5, with D maybe TRBD2 (6 bases). The germline gives CDR1 SGHNT, CDR2 YENEEA. This CDR3 comprises 16 residues. With 1 base removed from V and 5 bases from J, the gap between germline ends came to 17 bases. The CDR3 region has the DNA TGTGCCAGCAGCTTAGCCACGACTAGATTCAAGGAGACCCAGTACTTC. As protein: CASSLATTRFKETQYF.

The chain couples TRBV9 to TRBJ1-4; 8 bases are a match to TRBD1. The CDR3 loop spans 17 amino acids. Germline lookup yields CDR1 SGDLS and CDR2 YYNGEE. J was trimmed by 4 bases and V by 3 bases; bases with no gene match: 11. DNA of the CDR3: TGTGCCAGCAGCGCAACAACAGGGGGGCGCATTAATGAAAAACTGTTTTTT. Its translation is CASSATTGGRINEKLFF. The full variable domain, completed using reference TRBV9 and TRBJ1-4, is DSGVTQTPKHLITATGQRVTLRCSPRSGDLSVYWYQQSLDQGLQFLIQYYNGEERAKGNILERFSAQQFPDLHSELNLSSLELGDSALYFCASSATTGGRINEKLFFGSGTQLSVL.

This clone has only one observation. The chain recombines TRBV30 with TRBJ1-5, with 7 bases aligning to TRBD1. The CDR3 totals 13 residues. Germline loops: CDR1 GTSNPN, CDR2 SVGIG (reference sequence). J was trimmed by 7 bases and V by 1 base; bases with no gene match: 4. As DNA, the CDR3 is TGTGCCTGGAGTGGAGGGGGCGACCAGCCCCAGCATTTT. This gives the protein CAWSGGGDQPQHF.

The chain uses TRBV29-1 and TRBJ2-3; 11 bases agree with TRBD2. The CDR3 is 13 amino acids. Germline V gene sequence: CDR1 SQVTM, CDR2 ANQGSEA. The J segment lost 4 bases and the V segment lost 7 bases, leaving 4 bases of the junction unmatched. The CDR3: CSDTSGGSDTQYF. The CDR3 nucleotides are TGCAGCGATACTAGCGGGGGATCAGATACGCAGTATTTT.

This chain joins TRBV6-1 and TRBJ1-5; a weak D match, TRBD1 (6 bases). The CDR3 is 15 amino acids. V lost 2 bases to trimming and J lost 0 bases, with 8 bases between them. CDR1 and CDR2 from the germline V gene are MNHNS and SASEGT. The CDR3 sequence: CASSELGASNQPQHF. In DNA form, the CDR3 reads TGTGCCAGCAGTGAACTGGGGGCTAGCAATCAGCCCCAGCATTTT.